This T cell receptor (beta chain) was obtained from a study of CD8+ T cells in alopecia areata. The V and J ends lost 4 bases and 7 bases respectively, with 11 bases between them. The CDR3 runs 12 residues. Germline V gives CDR1 SQVTM, CDR2 ANQGSEA. Once RNA had been extracted, it was reverse transcribed into cDNA to act as the sequencing template. The repertoire was sequenced with immunoSEQ multiplex PCR; TCRdb's copy has only in-frame clones and lacks some. Among 220,000 or so clones listed, around 62% were seen once. The V call is TRBV29-1, the J call TRBJ2-1; D gene uncertain. Sequencing was performed on CD4+ T cells sorted from blood, taken at week 0. The source of this sequence is a human donor with alopecia areata. CDR3 nucleotides: TGCAGCGTTGGCCCCCTGCGAAATGAGCAGTTCTTC. It codes for CSVGPLRNEQFF.